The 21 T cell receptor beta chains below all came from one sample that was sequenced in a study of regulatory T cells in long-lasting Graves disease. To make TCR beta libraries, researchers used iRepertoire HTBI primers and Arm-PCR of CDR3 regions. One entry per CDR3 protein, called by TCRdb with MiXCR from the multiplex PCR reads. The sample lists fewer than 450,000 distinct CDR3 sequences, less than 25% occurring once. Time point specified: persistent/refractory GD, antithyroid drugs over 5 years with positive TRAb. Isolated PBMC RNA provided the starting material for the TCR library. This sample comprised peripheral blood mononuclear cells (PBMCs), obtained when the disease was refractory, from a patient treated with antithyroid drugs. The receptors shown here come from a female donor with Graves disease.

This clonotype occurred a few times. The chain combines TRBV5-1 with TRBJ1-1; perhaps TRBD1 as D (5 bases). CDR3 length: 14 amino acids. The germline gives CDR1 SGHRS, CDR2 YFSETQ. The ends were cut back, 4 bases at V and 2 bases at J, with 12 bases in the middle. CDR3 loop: CASSGTGYNTEAFF. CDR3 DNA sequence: TGCGCCAGCAGCGGAACAGGTTATAACACTGAAGCTTTCTTT.

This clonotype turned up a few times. CDR3 loop: CSAEGTGAGVNGPVEAFF. CDR3 sequence (DNA): TGCAGTGCTGAGGGGACCGGGGCAGGGGTCAATGGCCCCGTTGAAGCTTTCTTT. This chain joins TRBV20-1 and TRBJ1-1, with D maybe TRBD1 (6 bases). The CDR3 is made up of 18 amino acids. Trimming took off 5 bases at V and 7 bases at J, with 32 bases between the two ends. Germline loops: CDR1 DFQATT, CDR2 SNEGSKA (reference sequence).

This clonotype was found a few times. The CDR3 spells CAISDRLAGSGDTQYF. The CDR3 nucleotides are TGTGCCATCAGTGATAGGCTAGCGGGATCGGGAGATACGCAGTATTTT. The gene calls are TRBV10-3 and TRBJ2-3; TRBD2 aligns across 9 bases. The CDR3 has 16 residues. V lost 3 bases and J lost 5; bases outside the gene matches: 9. Germline V gene sequence: CDR1 ENHRY, CDR2 SYGVKD.

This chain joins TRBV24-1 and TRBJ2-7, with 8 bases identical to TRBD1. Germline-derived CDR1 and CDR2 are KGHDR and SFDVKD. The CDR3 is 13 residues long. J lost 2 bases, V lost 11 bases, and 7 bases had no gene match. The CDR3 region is CAIRTGSPYEQYF. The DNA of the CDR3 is TGTGCCATTCGGACAGGGTCCCCCTACGAGCAGTACTTC.

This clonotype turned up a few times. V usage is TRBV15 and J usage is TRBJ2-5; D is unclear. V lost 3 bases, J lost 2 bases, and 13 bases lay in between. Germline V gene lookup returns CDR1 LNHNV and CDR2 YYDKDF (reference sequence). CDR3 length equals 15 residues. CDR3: CATSRTRRGQETQYF. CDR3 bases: TGTGCCACCAGCAGGACCAGAAGAGGACAAGAGACCCAGTACTTC.

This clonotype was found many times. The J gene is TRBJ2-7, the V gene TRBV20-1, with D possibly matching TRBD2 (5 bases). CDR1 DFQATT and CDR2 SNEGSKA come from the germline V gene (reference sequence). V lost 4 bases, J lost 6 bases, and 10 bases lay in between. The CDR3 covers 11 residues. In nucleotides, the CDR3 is TGCAGTGCTACCGGGAAGAGCGAGCAGTACTTC. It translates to CSATGKSEQYF.

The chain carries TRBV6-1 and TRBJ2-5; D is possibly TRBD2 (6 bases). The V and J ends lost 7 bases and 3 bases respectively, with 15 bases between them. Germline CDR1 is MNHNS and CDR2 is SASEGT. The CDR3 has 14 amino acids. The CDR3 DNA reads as TGTGCCAGCACACCCGGGAGAACTAAAGAGACCCAGTACTTC. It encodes CASTPGRTKETQYF.

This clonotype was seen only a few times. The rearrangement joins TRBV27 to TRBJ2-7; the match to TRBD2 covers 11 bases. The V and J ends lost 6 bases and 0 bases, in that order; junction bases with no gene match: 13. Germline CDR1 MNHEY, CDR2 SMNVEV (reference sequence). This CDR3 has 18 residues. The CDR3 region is CASRTAGTSGLSSYEQYF. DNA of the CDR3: TGTGCCAGCAGGACGGCCGGGACTAGCGGATTGAGCTCCTACGAGCAGTACTTC.

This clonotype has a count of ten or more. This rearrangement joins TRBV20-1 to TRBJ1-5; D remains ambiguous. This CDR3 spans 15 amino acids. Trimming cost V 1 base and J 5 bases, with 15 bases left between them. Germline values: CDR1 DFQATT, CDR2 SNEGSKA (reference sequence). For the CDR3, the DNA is TGCAGTGCTAGAGGGGGAGGGCGGGGTCATCAGCCCCAGCATTTT. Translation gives CSARGGGRGHQPQHF.

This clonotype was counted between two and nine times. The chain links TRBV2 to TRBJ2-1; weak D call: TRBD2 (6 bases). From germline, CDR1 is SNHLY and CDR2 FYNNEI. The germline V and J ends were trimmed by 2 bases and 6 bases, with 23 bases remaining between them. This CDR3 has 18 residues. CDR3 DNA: TGTGCCAGCAGTGAATCCTCTCGAACTAGCTTCCGTAGCAATGAGCAGTTCTTC. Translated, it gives CASSESSRTSFRSNEQFF.

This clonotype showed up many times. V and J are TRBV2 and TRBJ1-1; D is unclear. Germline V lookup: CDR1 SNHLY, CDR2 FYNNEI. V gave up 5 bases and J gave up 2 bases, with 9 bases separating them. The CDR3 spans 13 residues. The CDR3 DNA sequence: TGTGCCAGCAGTCAGGAAAGTAACACTGAAGCTTTCTTT. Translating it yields CASSQESNTEAFF.

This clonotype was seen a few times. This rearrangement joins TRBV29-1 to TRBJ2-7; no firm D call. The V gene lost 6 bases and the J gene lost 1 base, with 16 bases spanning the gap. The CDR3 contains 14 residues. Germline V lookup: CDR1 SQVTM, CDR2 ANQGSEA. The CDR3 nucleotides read TGCAGCGTGGTCCGGCTCTCGGATTCCTACGAGCAGTACTTC. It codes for CSVVRLSDSYEQYF.

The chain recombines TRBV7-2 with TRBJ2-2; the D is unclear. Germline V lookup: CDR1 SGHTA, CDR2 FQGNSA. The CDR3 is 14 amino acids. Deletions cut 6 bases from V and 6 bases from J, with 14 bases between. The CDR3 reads CASRPPVVAGELFF. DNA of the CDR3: TGTGCCAGCAGGCCCCCCGTAGTCGCCGGGGAGCTGTTTTTT.

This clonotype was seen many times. CDR3 region: CASSRTSGSVTGELFF. The CDR3 nucleotides read TGTGCCAGCAGCCGGACTAGCGGGAGCGTCACCGGGGAGCTGTTTTTT. V usage is TRBV28 and J usage is TRBJ2-2, with TRBD2 identical over 13 bases. The germline V gene has CDR1 MDHEN and CDR2 SYDVKM. Trimming removed 6 bases from V and 4 bases from J; junction bases left unmatched: 5. The CDR3 is 16 residues long.

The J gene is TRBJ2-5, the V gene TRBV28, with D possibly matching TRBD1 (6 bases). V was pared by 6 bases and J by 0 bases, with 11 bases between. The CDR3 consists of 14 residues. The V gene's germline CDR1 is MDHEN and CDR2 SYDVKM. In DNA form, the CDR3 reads TGTGCCAGCAGATCACAGGGTTACCAAGAGACCCAGTACTTC. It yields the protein CASRSQGYQETQYF.

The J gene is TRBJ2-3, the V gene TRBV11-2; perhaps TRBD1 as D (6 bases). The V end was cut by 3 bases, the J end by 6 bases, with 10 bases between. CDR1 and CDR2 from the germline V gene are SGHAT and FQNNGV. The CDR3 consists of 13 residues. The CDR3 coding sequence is TGTGCCAGCAGCTTGATTACAGGGGATACGCAGTATTTT. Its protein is CASSLITGDTQYF.

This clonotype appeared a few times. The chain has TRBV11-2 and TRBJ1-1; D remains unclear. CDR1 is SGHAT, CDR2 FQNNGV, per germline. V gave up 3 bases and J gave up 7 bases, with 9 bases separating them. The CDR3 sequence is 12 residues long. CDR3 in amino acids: CASSLGKGEAFF. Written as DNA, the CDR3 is TGTGCCAGCAGCTTGGGTAAAGGTGAAGCTTTCTTT. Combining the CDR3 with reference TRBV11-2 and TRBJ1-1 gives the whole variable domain EAGVAQSPRYKIIEKRQSVAFWCNPISGHATLYWYQQILGQGPKLLIQFQNNGVVDDSQLPKDRFSAERLKGVDSTLKIQPAKLEDSAVYLCASSLGKGEAFFGQGTRLTVV.

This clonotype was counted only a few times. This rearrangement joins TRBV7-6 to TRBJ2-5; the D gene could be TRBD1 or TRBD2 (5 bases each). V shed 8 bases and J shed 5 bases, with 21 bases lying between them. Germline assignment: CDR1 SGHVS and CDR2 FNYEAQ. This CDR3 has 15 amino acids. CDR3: CASRKPGPAMETQYF. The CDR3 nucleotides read TGTGCCAGCCGCAAACCGGGACCGGCCATGGAGACCCAGTACTTC.

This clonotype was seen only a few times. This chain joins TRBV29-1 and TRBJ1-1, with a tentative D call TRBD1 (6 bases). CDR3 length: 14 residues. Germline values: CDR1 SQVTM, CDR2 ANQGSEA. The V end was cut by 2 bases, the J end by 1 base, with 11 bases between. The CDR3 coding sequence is TGCAGCGTTGAAAGCAGGGGCTCGAACACTGAAGCTTTCTTT. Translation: CSVESRGSNTEAFF. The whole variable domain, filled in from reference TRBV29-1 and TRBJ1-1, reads SAVISQKPSRDICQRGTSLTIQCQVDSQVTMMFWYRQQPGQSLTLIATANQGSEATYESGFVIDKFPISRPNLTFSTLTVSNMSPEDSSIYLCSVESRGSNTEAFFGQGTRLTVV.

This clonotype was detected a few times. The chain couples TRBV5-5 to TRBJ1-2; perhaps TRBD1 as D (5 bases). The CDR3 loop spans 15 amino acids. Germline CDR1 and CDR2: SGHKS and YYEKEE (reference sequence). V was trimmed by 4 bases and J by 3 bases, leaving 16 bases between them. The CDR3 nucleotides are TGTGCCAGCAGCACCCCAGGGAGCCCTTACTATGGCTACACCTTC. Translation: CASSTPGSPYYGYTF.

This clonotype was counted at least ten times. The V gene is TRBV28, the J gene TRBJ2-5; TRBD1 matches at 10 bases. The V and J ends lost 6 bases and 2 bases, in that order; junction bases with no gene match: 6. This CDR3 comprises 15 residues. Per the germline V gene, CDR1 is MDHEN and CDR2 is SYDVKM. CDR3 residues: CASRAPDRGQETQYF. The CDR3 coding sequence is TGTGCCAGCAGAGCGCCGGACAGGGGGCAAGAGACCCAGTACTTC.